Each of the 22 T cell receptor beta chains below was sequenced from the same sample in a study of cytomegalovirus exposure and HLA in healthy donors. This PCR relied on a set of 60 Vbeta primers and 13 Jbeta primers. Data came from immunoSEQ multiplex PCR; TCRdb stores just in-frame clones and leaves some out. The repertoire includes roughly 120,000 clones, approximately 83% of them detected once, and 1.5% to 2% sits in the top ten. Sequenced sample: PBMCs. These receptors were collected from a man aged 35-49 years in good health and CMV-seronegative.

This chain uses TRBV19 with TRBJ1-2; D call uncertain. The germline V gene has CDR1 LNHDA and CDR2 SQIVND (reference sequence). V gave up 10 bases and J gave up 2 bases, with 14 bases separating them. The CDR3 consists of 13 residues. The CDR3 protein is CATSSGGNYGYTF. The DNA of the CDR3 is TGTGCCACCTCTAGCGGCGGAAACTATGGCTACACCTTC.

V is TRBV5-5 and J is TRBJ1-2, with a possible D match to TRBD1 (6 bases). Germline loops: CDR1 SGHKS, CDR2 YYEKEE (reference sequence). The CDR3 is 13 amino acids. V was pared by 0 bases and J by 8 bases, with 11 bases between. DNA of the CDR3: TGTGCCAGCAGCTTGGTGGGGGCTAGAGGCTACACCTTC. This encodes CASSLVGARGYTF.

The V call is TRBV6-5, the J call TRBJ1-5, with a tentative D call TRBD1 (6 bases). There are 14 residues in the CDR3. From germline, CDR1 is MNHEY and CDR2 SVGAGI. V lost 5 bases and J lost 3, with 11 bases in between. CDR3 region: CASSRRQANQPQHF. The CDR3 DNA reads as TGTGCCAGCAGTCGAAGACAGGCCAATCAGCCCCAGCATTTT.

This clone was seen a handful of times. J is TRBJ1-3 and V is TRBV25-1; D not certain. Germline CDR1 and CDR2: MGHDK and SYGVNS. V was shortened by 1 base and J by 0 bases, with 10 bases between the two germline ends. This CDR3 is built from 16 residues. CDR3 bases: TGTGCCAGCAGTGAATGGTGGGAGGGCTCTGGAAACACCATATATTTT. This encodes CASSEWWEGSGNTIYF.

The CDR3, as DNA: TGTGCCAGCAGTCTCTCGGCGGGGGGGGCGGGTGAAAAACTGTTTTTT. Translated, it gives CASSLSAGGAGEKLFF. The chain has TRBV6-6 and TRBJ1-4, with TRBD1 as a possible D gene (6 bases). Per the germline V gene, CDR1 is MNHNY and CDR2 is SVGAGI (reference sequence). The V and J ends lost 5 bases and 7 bases respectively, with 20 bases between them. The CDR3 consists of 16 residues.

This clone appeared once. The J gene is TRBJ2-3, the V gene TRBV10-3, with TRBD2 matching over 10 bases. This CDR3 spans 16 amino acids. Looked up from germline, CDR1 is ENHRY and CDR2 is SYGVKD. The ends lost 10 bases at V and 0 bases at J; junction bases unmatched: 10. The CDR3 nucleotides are TGTGCCAGTGCTCGGGGTAGCGGGGGGAGCACAGATACGCAGTATTTT. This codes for CASARGSGGSTDTQYF.

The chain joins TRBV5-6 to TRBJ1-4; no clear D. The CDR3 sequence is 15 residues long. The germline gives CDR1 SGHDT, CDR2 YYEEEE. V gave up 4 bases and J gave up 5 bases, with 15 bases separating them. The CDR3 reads CASSPGTGGNEKLFF. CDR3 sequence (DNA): TGTGCCAGCAGCCCGGGTACCGGCGGGAATGAAAAACTGTTTTTT. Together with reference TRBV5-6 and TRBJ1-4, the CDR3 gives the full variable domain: DAGVTQSPTHLIKTRGQQVTLRCSPKSGHDTVSWYQQALGQGPQFIFQYYEEEERQRGNFPDRFSGHQFPNYSSELNVNALLLGDSALYLCASSPGTGGNEKLFFGSGTQLSVL.

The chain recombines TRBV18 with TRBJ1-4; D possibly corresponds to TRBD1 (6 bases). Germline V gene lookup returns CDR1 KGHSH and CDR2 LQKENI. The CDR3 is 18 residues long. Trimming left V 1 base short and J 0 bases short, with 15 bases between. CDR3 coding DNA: TGTGCCAGCTCACCACGCCCAACCTCAGGGGCAACTAATGAAAAACTGTTTTTT. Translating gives CASSPRPTSGATNEKLFF.

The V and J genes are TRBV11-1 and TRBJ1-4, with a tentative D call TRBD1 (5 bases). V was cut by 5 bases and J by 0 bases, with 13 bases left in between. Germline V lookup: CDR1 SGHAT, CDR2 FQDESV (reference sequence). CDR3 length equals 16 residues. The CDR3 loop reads CASSLRQKTTNEKLFF. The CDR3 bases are TGTGCCAGCAGCCTTCGACAGAAGACAACTAATGAAAAACTGTTTTTT.

The CDR3 loop is CASRRGEPQHF. Here the CDR3 DNA reads TGTGCCAGCAGACGCGGAGAGCCCCAGCATTTT. V is TRBV2 and J is TRBJ1-5; D is unclear. CDR1 is SNHLY and CDR2 is FYNNEI in the germline V gene. The CDR3 length is 11 residues. Trimming pared 6 bases from V and 8 bases from J, leaving 8 bases between.

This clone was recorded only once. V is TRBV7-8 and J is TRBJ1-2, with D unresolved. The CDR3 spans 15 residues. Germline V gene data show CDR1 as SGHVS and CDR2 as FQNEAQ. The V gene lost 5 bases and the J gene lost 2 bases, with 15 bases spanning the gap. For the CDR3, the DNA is TGTGCCAGCAGCCCCCGAGAGACACACAACTATGGCTACACCTTC. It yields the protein CASSPRETHNYGYTF. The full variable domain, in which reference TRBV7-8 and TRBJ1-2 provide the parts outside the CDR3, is GAGVSQSPRYKVAKRGQDVALRCDPISGHVSLFWYQQALGQGPEFLTYFQNEAQLDKSGLPSDRFFAERPEGSVSTLKIQRTQQEDSAVYLCASSPRETHNYGYTFGSGTRLTVV.

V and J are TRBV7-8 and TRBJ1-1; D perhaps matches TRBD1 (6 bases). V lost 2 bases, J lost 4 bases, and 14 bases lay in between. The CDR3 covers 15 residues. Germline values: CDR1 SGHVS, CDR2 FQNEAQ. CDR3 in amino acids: CASSLRGGGGTEAFF. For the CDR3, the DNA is TGTGCCAGCAGCTTACGGGGAGGGGGTGGCACTGAAGCTTTCTTT.

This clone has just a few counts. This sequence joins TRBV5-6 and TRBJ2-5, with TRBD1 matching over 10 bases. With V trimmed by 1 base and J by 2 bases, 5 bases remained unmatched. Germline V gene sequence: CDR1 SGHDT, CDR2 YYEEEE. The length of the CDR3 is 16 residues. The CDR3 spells CASSLYRDRGQETQYF. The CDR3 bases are TGTGCCAGCAGCTTGTACCGGGACAGGGGACAAGAGACCCAGTACTTC.

CDR3: CASSWGDSTEAFF. The CDR3 nucleotides are TGTGCCAGCAGCTGGGGGGACAGCACTGAAGCTTTCTTT. V usage is TRBV5-6 and J usage is TRBJ1-1; 7 bases agree with TRBD1. V dropped 3 bases and J dropped 4; count of bases not matched to a gene: 3. Germline-derived CDR1 and CDR2 are SGHDT and YYEEEE. The CDR3 covers 13 residues.

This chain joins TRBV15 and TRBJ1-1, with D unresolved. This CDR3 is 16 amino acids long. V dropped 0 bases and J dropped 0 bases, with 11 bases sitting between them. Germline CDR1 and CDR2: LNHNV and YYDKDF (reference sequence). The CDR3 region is CATSRDNNFMNTEAFF. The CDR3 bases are TGTGCCACCAGCAGAGATAACAATTTCATGAACACTGAAGCTTTCTTT. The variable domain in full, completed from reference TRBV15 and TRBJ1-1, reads DAMVIQNPRYQVTQFGKPVTLSCSQTLNHNVMYWYQQKSSQAPKLLFHYYDKDFNNEADTPDNFQSRRPNTSFCFLDIRSPGLGDTAMYLCATSRDNNFMNTEAFFGQGTRLTVV.

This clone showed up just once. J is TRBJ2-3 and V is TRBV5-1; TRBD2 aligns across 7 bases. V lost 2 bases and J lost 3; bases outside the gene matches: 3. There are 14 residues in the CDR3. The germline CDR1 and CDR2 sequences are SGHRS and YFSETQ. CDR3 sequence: CASSLSGATDTQYF. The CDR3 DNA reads TGCGCCAGCAGCTTAAGCGGGGCTACAGATACGCAGTATTTT.

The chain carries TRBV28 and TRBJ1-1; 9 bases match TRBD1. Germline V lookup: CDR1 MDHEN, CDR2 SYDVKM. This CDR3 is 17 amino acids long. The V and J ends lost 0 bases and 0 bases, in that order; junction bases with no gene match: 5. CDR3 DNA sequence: TGTGCCAGCAGTTTATGGGGGACAGGGATTATGAACACTGAAGCTTTCTTT. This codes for CASSLWGTGIMNTEAFF.

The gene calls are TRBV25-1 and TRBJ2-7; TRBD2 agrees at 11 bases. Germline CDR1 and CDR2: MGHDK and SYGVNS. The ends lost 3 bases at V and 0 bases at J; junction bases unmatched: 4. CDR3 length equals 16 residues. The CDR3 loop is CASSEASGGSSYEQYF. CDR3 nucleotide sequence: TGTGCCAGCAGTGAGGCTAGCGGGGGGAGCTCCTACGAGCAGTACTTC.

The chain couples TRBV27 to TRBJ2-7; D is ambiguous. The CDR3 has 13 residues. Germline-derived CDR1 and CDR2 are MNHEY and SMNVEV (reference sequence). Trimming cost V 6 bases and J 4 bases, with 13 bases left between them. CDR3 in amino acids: CASRRREFYEQYF. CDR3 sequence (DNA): TGTGCCAGCAGGAGAAGAGAATTTTACGAGCAGTACTTC.

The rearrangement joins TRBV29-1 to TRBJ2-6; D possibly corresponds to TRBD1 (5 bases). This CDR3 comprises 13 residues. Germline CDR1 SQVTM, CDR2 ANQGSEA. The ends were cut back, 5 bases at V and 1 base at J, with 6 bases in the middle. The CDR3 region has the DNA TGCAGCGTTCAGGGATCTGGGGCCAACGTCCTGACTTTC. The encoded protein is CSVQGSGANVLTF.

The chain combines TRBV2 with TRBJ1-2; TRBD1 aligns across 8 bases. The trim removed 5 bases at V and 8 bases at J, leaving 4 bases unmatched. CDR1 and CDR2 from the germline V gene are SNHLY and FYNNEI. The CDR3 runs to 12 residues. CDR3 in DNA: TGTGCCAGCAGTCGGACAGGGTTCGGCTACACCTTC. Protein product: CASSRTGFGYTF.

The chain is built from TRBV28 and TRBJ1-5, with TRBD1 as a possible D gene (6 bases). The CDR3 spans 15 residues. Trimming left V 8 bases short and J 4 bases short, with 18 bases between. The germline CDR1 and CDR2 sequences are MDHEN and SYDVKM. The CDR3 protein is CASLNQKTGNQPQHF. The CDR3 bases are TGTGCCAGCCTGAACCAAAAAACAGGGAATCAGCCCCAGCATTTT.